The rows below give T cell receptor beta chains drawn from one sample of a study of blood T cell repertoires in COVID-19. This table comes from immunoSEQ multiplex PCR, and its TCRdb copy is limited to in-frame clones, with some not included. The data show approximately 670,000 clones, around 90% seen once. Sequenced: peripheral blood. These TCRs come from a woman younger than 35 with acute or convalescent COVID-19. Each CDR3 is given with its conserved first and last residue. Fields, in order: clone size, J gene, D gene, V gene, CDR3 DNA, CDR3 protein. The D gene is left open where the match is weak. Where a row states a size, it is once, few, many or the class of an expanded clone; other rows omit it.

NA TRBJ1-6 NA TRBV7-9 TGTGCCAGCAGCTTAGCTGGGGGGAGCCCACCCCTCCACTTT CASSLAGGSPPLHF
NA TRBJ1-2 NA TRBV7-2 TGTGCCAGCAGCTCCCTCGACTTATACTATGGCTACACCTTC CASSSLDLYYGYTF
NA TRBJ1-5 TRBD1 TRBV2 TGTGCCAGCAGAGACAGGGGCCAGCCCCAGCATTTT CASRDRGQPQHF
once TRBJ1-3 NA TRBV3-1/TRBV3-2 TGTGCCAGCAGCCCCACGAGGGGGTGGGCTGGAAACACCATATATTTT CASSPTRGWAGNTIYF
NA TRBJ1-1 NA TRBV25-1 TGTGCCAGCAGTGAGCGGACAGACATGAACACTGAAGCTTTCTTT CASSERTDMNTEAFF
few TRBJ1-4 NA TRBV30 TGTGCCTGGAGTGATACAGGGATAGGGGAAAAACTGTTTTTT CAWSDTGIGEKLFF
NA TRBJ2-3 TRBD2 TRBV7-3 TGTGCCAGCAGCTCCCCCCCACTAGCGGGGGGGCCACCACGCACAGATACGCAGTATTTT CASSSPPLAGGPPRTDTQYF
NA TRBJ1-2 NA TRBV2 TGTGCCAGCAGTGAGACCACCATGGGGACTCCCTATGGCTACACCTTC CASSETTMGTPYGYTF
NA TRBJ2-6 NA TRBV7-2 TGTGCCAGCAGCTCCTCGGGGGCTGGGGCCAACGTCCTGACTTTC CASSSSGAGANVLTF
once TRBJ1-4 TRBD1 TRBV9 TGTGCCAGCAGCGTAGGGGGCAGGGGGAATGAAAAACTGTTTTTT CASSVGGRGNEKLFF
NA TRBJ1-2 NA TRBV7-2 TGTGCCAGCAGCCCGGGGGGGACCGCTGTTTATGGCTACACCTTC CASSPGGTAVYGYTF
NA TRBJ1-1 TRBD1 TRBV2 TGTGCCAGCAGGGGAAGGACAGGTGAAGCTTTCTTT CASRGRTGEAFF
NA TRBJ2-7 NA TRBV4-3 TGCGCCAGCAGCCAAGCGCGATACCTCAAAGCCTACGAGCAGTACTTC CASSQARYLKAYEQYF
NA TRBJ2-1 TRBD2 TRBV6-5 TGTGCCAGCGAACAGCGGGGGGGGAGGGGTGAGCAGTTCTTC CASEQRGGRGEQFF
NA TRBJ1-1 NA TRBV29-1 TGCAGCGTTGTGGGGGAGGACACTGAAGCTTTCTTT CSVVGEDTEAFF
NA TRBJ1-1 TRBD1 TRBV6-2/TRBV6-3 TGTGCCAGCAGTTACACACAGGGGATAGCAGCTTTCTTT CASSYTQGIAAFF
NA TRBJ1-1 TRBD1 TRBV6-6 TGTGCCAGCAGTTACTCGATAGCCCAGGGGGCGATAGTAGCTTTCTTT CASSYSIAQGAIVAFF
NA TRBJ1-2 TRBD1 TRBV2 TGTGCCAGCGGCAGGGACAGCCGGCTCTATGGCTACACCTTC CASGRDSRLYGYTF
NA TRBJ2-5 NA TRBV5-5 TGTGCCAGCAGCCCCACCGGGGGTACAGAGACCCAGTACTTC CASSPTGGTETQYF
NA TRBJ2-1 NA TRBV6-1 TGTGCCAGCAGTGAACAGGGGGGAGCGGAGGAGCAGTTCTTC CASSEQGGAEEQFF
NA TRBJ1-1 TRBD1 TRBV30 TGTGCCTGCCTAGGGGACAGGAACACTGAAGCTTTCTTT CACLGDRNTEAFF
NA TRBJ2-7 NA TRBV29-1 TGCAGCGTCGCCGGGACATTCTCCTACGAGCAGTACTTC CSVAGTFSYEQYF
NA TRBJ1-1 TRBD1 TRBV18 TGTGCCAGCTCACCGACCAGGGGGAACGAAGTGACTGAAGCTTTCTTT CASSPTRGNEVTEAFF
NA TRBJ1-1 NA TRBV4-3 TGCGCCAGCAGCCAAACAGGGAACACTGAAGCTTTCTTT CASSQTGNTEAFF
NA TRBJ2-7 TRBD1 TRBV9 TGTGCCAGCAGCGTAGCAGGGGGCGCGGACGAGCAGTACTTC CASSVAGGADEQYF
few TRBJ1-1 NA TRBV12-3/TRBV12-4 TGTGCCAGCAGTTTAGGACAGACCTTAGAAGCTTTCTTT CASSLGQTLEAFF
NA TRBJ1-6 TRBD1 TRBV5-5 TGTGCCAGCAGCTGGACAGGGGACAATTCACCCCTCCACTTT CASSWTGDNSPLHF
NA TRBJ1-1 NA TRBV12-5 TGTGCTAGTGGCCCTACCCTCGTGACTGAAGCTTTCTTT CASGPTLVTEAFF
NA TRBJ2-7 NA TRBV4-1 TGCGCCAGCAGCCCGTCGAGCGGGCCCTACGAGCAGTACTTC CASSPSSGPYEQYF
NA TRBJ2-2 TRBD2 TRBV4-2 TGTGCCAGCAGGGGACTAGCAGGGACCGGGGAGCTGTTTTTT CASRGLAGTGELFF
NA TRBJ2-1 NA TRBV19 TGTGCCAGTAGATGGAGGGCCGATGAGCAGTTCTTC CASRWRADEQFF
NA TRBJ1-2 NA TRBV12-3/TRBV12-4 TGTGCCAGCAGCAACGACATTGCGGGCTACACCTTC CASSNDIAGYTF
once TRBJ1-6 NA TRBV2 TGTGCCAGCAGTGAAGACACCGTCCCTTCACCCCTCCACTTT CASSEDTVPSPLHF
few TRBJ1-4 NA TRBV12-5 TGTGCTAGTGGTTTGGCACGACAGTCCTTAGAAAAACTGTTTTTT CASGLARQSLEKLFF
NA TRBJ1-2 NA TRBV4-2 TGTGCCAGCAGCCCCACTGTGGATAGGGGTATCGATGGCTACACCTTC CASSPTVDRGIDGYTF
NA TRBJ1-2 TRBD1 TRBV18 TGTGCCAGCTCAACGGGGACAGGGAGTCGCTATGGCTACACCTTC CASSTGTGSRYGYTF
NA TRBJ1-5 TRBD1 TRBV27 TGTGCCAGCAGCCCCGGGACAGAGGATCAGCCCCAGCATTTT CASSPGTEDQPQHF
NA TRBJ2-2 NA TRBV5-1 TGCGCCAGCAGGAAGACAGCGAACACCGGGGAGCTGTTTTTT CASRKTANTGELFF